This T cell receptor (beta chain) stems from a study of sequential checkpoint blockade in melanoma. Treatment denoted: randomized to nivolumab then ipilimumab (arm A) or the reverse (arm B). There are 14 residues in the CDR3. V was clipped by 5 bases and J by 2 bases, with 9 bases between them. Per the germline V gene, CDR1 is SGHNT and CDR2 is YENEEA. Assay used: immunoSEQ multiplex PCR; TCRdb lists only in-frame clones, some missing. Of around 9,800 clones listed, around 24% are singletons. The receptor's source is a human donor with melanoma. The chain employs TRBV11-3 and TRBJ1-4; D is uncertain. The sample consisted of tumor tissue (inferred from file names), taken from a patient given nivolumab and ipilimumab in sequence. DNA for the CDR3: TGTGCCAGCAGCGCCGGGAGGACTAATGAAAAACTGTTTTTT. Amino acid sequence: CASSAGRTNEKLFF.